These 21 T cell receptor beta chains were sequenced from one sample in a study of T-cell reconstitution after alpha-beta-depleted transplantation in children. It was with unique molecular identifiers that the TCRbeta library was prepared. TCRdb recomputed calls from the PCR reads with MiXCR, one row per CDR3 protein. The data contain some 600,000 distinct CDR3 sequences, 16% of them seen just once; the ten biggest clones take up approximately 1%. Sequences were derived from PBMCs from the stem cell graft donor, sampled from the stem cell graft. The source of these receptors is a human donor who donated a stem cell graft to a child with acute myeloid leukemia.

The CDR3, as DNA: TGCGCCAGCAGCACACTACTAGCGGGGGCCAACACCGGGGAGCTGTTTTTT. It translates to CASSTLLAGANTGELFF. V and J are TRBV4-3 and TRBJ2-2; 11 bases fit TRBD2. V lost 5 bases to trimming and J lost 2 bases; unmatched junction nucleotides: 7. The CDR3 sequence is 17 residues long. Germline lookup yields CDR1 LGHNA and CDR2 YSLEER.

This clonotype was recorded many times. This chain links TRBV9 with TRBJ2-2; D is unresolved. The CDR3 length is 15 residues. The ends were cut back, 0 bases at V and 6 bases at J, with 12 bases in the middle. The germline V gene encodes CDR1 SGDLS and CDR2 YYNGEE. In DNA, the CDR3 is TGTGCCAGCAGCGTAGATAGGGCCTTTGCCGGGGAGCTGTTTTTT. It codes for CASSVDRAFAGELFF.

This clonotype was picked up a small number of times. The rearrangement joins TRBV5-1 to TRBJ2-3; the D is unclear. Germline CDR1 is SGHRS and CDR2 is YFSETQ. The CDR3 length is 15 residues. V lost 0 bases, J lost 0 bases, and 8 bases lay in between. The CDR3 region is CASSLEQTSTDTQYF. The CDR3 bases are TGCGCCAGCAGCTTGGAGCAGACTAGCACAGATACGCAGTATTTT. Based on the CDR3 plus reference TRBV5-1 and TRBJ2-3, the full variable domain is KAGVTQTPRYLIKTRGQQVTLSCSPISGHRSVSWYQQTPGQGLQFLFEYFSETQRNKGNFPGRFSGRQFSNSRSEMNVSTLELGDSALYLCASSLEQTSTDTQYFGPGTRLTVL.

The sample holds many counts of this clonotype. This chain connects TRBV20-1 to TRBJ2-7; tentative D call: TRBD1 (6 bases). This CDR3 region has 15 residues. Between the trimmed V and J ends, which lost 1 base and 2 bases, there was a span of 15 bases. Germline CDR1 DFQATT, CDR2 SNEGSKA (reference sequence). CDR3 nucleotide sequence: TGCAGTGCTAGAGGAACCAGGGGCCCAACCTACGAGCAGTACGTC. This encodes CSARGTRGPTYEQYV.

This clonotype was recorded a few times. The gene calls are TRBV12-3 or TRBV12-4 and TRBJ2-7; D remains ambiguous. The CDR3 contains 14 residues. Trimming left V 0 bases short and J 4 bases short, with 10 bases between. In DNA, the CDR3 is TGTGCCAGCAGTTTAGCGGAGAGCAGTTACGAGCAGTACTTC. It is translated as CASSLAESSYEQYF.

This clonotype was found many times. The chain has TRBV12-3 or TRBV12-4 and TRBJ2-1; D not certain. The CDR3 consists of 12 residues. The ends were cut back, 4 bases at V and 5 bases at J, with 6 bases in the middle. The CDR3 here is CASSSMDNEQFF. The CDR3 nucleotides read TGTGCCAGCAGTTCCATGGACAATGAGCAGTTCTTC.

As to this clonotype: This may come from a read error, since a much larger clone is one base off. The CDR3 loop is CGSSLKLRLAGGINEQFF. The CDR3 DNA is TGTGGCAGCAGCTTAAAGCTGAGGCTAGCGGGGGGGATCAATGAGCAGTTCTTC. This sequence joins TRBV11-1 and TRBJ2-1; 12 bases agree with TRBD2. Looked up from germline, CDR1 is SGHAT and CDR2 is FQDESV (reference sequence). This CDR3 is built from 18 residues. Full variable domain (rest looked up from reference TRBV11-1 and TRBJ2-1): EAEVAQSPRYKITEKSQAVAFWCDPISGHATLYWYRQILGQGPELLVQFQDESVVDDSQLPKDRFSAERLKGVDSTLKIQPAELGDSAMYLCGSSLKLRLAGGINEQFFGPGTRLTVL.

This clonotype was counted many times. The chain uses TRBV12-3 or TRBV12-4 and TRBJ1-2; D possibly corresponds to TRBD1 (5 bases). The CDR3 length is 15 residues. V gave up 8 bases and J gave up 5 bases, with 21 bases separating them. The CDR3: CASQPRRDLGYGYTF. CDR3 DNA: TGTGCCAGCCAACCCCGCAGGGACTTAGGGTATGGCTACACCTTC.

The rearrangement uses TRBV11-2 and TRBJ2-3; D not resolved. V was cut by 0 bases and J by 2 bases, with 9 bases left in between. This CDR3 spans 15 amino acids. Germline assignment: CDR1 SGHAT and CDR2 FQNNGV. This CDR3 is CASSLDERATDTQYF. As DNA, the CDR3 is TGTGCCAGCAGCTTAGATGAAAGAGCCACAGATACGCAGTATTTT.

Ten or more counts support this clonotype. The chain uses TRBV20-1 and TRBJ1-1; tentative D call: TRBD1 (6 bases). V was shortened by 3 bases and J by 3 bases, with 11 bases between the two germline ends. Looked up from germline, CDR1 is DFQATT and CDR2 is SNEGSKA (reference sequence). The CDR3 runs to 13 residues. This CDR3 reads CSASKQGYTEAFF. CDR3 bases: TGCAGTGCTAGCAAACAGGGTTACACTGAAGCTTTCTTT.

The gene calls are TRBV15 and TRBJ1-5; D remains unclear. The V end was cut by 4 bases, the J end by 3 bases, with 13 bases between. CDR1 is LNHNV, CDR2 YYDKDF, per germline (reference sequence). The CDR3 extends over 15 amino acids. The DNA of the CDR3 is TGTGCCACCAGCACCGGAGACGGTTACAATCAGCCCCAGCATTTT. Its translation is CATSTGDGYNQPQHF.

This clonotype was detected once. This may come from a read error, since a much larger clone is one base off. This sequence joins TRBV4-2 and TRBJ2-1, with D tentatively TRBD1 (6 bases). Germline CDR1 LGHNA, CDR2 YNFKEQ. This CDR3 comprises 15 residues. V lost 4 bases and J lost 2, with 12 bases in between. The CDR3 sequence: CASSPGHGTYNEQFF. The CDR3 DNA reads as TGTGCCAGCAGCCCGGGACACGGCACCTACAATGAGCAGTTCTTC.

This clonotype was recorded many times. The chain is built from TRBV24-1 and TRBJ2-3; D gene unclear. The V gene lost 10 bases and the J gene lost 5 bases, with 9 bases spanning the gap. CDR1 KGHDR and CDR2 SFDVKD come from the germline V gene. The CDR3 covers 11 residues. The CDR3 reads CATESGDTQYF. CDR3 in DNA: TGTGCCACGGAGAGTGGAGATACGCAGTATTTT.

This clonotype has a handful of counts. The V gene is TRBV24-1, the J gene TRBJ2-2; D possibly corresponds to TRBD2 (6 bases). V lost 4 bases to trimming and J lost 4 bases, with 9 bases between them. The CDR3 is 14 residues long. Germline V lookup: CDR1 KGHDR, CDR2 SFDVKD. In nucleotides, the CDR3 is TGTGCCACCAGTGACGGGACTGTCACCGGGGAGCTGTTTTTT. This sequence encodes CATSDGTVTGELFF.

The sample holds many counts of this clonotype. The chain links TRBV20-1 to TRBJ2-3; D is uncertain. Trimming removed 1 base from V and 2 bases from J, with 13 bases in between. The CDR3 is 15 residues long. The germline V gene has CDR1 DFQATT and CDR2 SNEGSKA (reference sequence). The CDR3 DNA is TGCAGTGCTAGAGCCCCCCCCATGACCACAGATACGCAGTATTTT. Protein sequence: CSARAPPMTTDTQYF.

At least ten counts were recorded for this clonotype. The chain joins TRBV20-1 to TRBJ1-1; D is unresolved. V was shortened by 0 bases and J by 1 base, with 6 bases between the two germline ends. Germline V gene sequence: CDR1 DFQATT, CDR2 SNEGSKA (reference sequence). This CDR3 is 13 amino acids long. CDR3 sequence (DNA): TGCAGTGCTAGAGAAGGTTCGAACACTGAAGCTTTCTTT. As protein: CSAREGSNTEAFF.

This clonotype occurred many times. This chain links TRBV12-3 or TRBV12-4 with TRBJ2-5, with D tentatively TRBD1 or TRBD2 (5 bases each). This CDR3 has 13 residues. Trimming shortened V by 6 bases and J by 4 bases, and 12 bases separated the two germline ends. The CDR3 coding sequence is TGTGCCAGCAGAGGGACGGCAGGAGAGACCCAGTACTTC. Protein product: CASRGTAGETQYF.

The rearrangement joins TRBV12-5 to TRBJ1-1; 7 nucleotides line up with TRBD1. V was clipped by 6 bases and J by 5 bases; unmatched bases: 9. From germline, CDR1 is LGHNT and CDR2 FRNRAP. This CDR3 has 14 residues. In DNA form, the CDR3 reads TGTGCTAGTGGCCAGGGGGGGTCGGGAACTGAAGCTTTCTTT. Protein product: CASGQGGSGTEAFF.

This clonotype was counted between two and nine times. The rearrangement joins TRBV20-1 to TRBJ2-5, with D perhaps matching TRBD2 (7 bases). Trimming removed 3 bases from V and 3 bases from J, with 17 bases in between. Germline lookup yields CDR1 DFQATT and CDR2 SNEGSKA (reference sequence). The CDR3 is 15 residues long. The CDR3 nucleotides read TGCAGTGCTAGTCGGGGGGCGAAAGTGGAAGAGACCCAGTACTTC. It encodes CSASRGAKVEETQYF.

This chain joins TRBV10-1 and TRBJ2-7; D gene unclear. The CDR3 is made up of 14 amino acids. Trimming took off 0 bases at V and 1 base at J, with 7 bases between the two ends. Germline lookup yields CDR1 WNHNN and CDR2 SYGVQD (reference sequence). The CDR3 DNA is TGCGCCAGCAGTGAGTCAGGCGGTTCCTACGAGCAGTACGTC. It encodes CASSESGGSYEQYV.

This clonotype was detected ten times or more. V is TRBV7-2 and J is TRBJ2-7, with 7 bases identical to TRBD2. CDR1 and CDR2 (germline): SGHTA, FQGNSA. CDR3 length: 16 residues. Trimming removed 7 bases from V and 1 base from J; junction bases left unmatched: 13. CDR3: CASTLGTSGVSYEQYF. The CDR3 DNA reads as TGTGCCAGCACCCTTGGGACCAGCGGGGTATCCTACGAGCAGTACTTC.